The 3 T cell receptor beta chains below were found in one sample sequenced in a study of T cell clonotyping in hematopoietic cell transplantation (dated by TCRdb to 2020 to 2022). Receptor amplification or capture employed the immunoSEQ multiplex PCR assay. Not all clones reach the TCRdb copy of this immuneACCESS table, which keeps in-frame sequences only. Checked studies attribute under half of the gap to unresolved V genes and leave the rest unexplained. The sample table holds around 8,000 clones, of which about 60% were seen once. 22% of the sample belongs to the ten largest clones. Explained via the paper, the time point label denotes: 100 days after allo-HCT. Sequencing was performed on peripheral blood mononuclear cells, taken 100 days after allogeneic stem cell transplant. Receptors were obtained from a male patient over 55 who had an allogeneic stem cell transplant from an unrelated donor, so the T cells may come from the graft donor. Some clones in this sample may be carry-over from other donors' samples.

This clone showed up just once. The gene calls are TRBV29-1 and TRBJ2-2; TRBD2 aligns across 10 bases. The germline gives CDR1 SQVTM, CDR2 ANQGSEA. The CDR3 loop spans 17 amino acids. Here the CDR3 reads CSPLEPVLAGVAGELFF. In DNA form, the CDR3 reads TGCTCGCCATTAGAGCCGGTTCTAGCGGGAGTAGCCGGGGAGCTGTTTTTT.

The V and J genes are TRBV10-2 and TRBJ2-2; D is uncertain. The V gene lost 4 bases and the J gene lost 4 bases, with 7 bases spanning the gap. Germline lookup yields CDR1 WSHSY and CDR2 SAAADI. The CDR3 length is 13 residues. CDR3 sequence: CASSGLGTGELFF. CDR3 sequence (DNA): TGCGCCAGCAGTGGCTTGGGCACCGGGGAGCTGTTTTTT.

This chain connects TRBV19 to TRBJ2-4, with a possible D match to TRBD1 (6 bases). V was shortened by 7 bases and J by 0 bases, with 25 bases between the two germline ends. Germline-derived CDR1 and CDR2 are LNHDA and SQIVND (reference sequence). This CDR3 spans 19 amino acids. Here the CDR3 DNA reads TGTGCCAGTAACCCACCAAACTGGACAGCTCTCCTAGCCAAAAACATTCAGTACTTC. Translated, it gives CASNPPNWTALLAKNIQYF. Full variable domain (missing parts from reference TRBV19 and TRBJ2-4): DGGITQSPKYLFRKEGQNVTLSCEQNLNHDAMYWYRQDPGQGLRLIYYSQIVNDFQKGDIAEGYSVSREKKESFPLTVTSAQKNPTAFYLCASNPPNWTALLAKNIQYFGAGTRLSVL.